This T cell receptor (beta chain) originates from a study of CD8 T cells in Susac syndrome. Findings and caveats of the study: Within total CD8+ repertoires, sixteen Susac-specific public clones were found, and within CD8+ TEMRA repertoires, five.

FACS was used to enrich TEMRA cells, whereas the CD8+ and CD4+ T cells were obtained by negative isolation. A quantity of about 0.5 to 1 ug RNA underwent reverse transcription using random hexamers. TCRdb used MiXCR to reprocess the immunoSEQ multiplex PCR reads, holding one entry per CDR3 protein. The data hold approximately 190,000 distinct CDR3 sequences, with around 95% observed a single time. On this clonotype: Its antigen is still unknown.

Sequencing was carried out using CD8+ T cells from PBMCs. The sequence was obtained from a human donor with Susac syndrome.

CDR3 bases: TGTGCCAGCAGTGCTTATTTCGAGCAGTACTTC. Protein sequence: CASSAYFEQYF. The chain combines TRBV2 with TRBJ2-7; no reliable D call. The V end was cut by 4 bases, the J end by 6 bases, with 7 bases between. Looked up from germline, CDR1 is SNHLY and CDR2 is FYNNEI. This CDR3 has 11 residues.